This T cell receptor (beta chain) was profiled in a study of cytomegalovirus exposure and HLA in healthy donors listed by TCRdb under 2017. Describing the broader study: An earlier analysis of under 600 of the donors reported 250 to 350 Gb of sequence data and about 100 million unique TCR beta sequences from around 200 million T cells. Roughly 300 gigabases of sequencing data and 80 million or so unique TCR sequences were included in an early release covering several hundred HLA-typed donors. The genetic ancestry cluster associated with self-reported Caucasian donors included about 81% of the 300 to 450 genotyped donors. The study was designed to test whether signatures of past pathogen exposure could be identified by cataloging public T cell receptors. The T cell repertoires of some 670 subjects were profiled by immunosequencing and related to cytomegalovirus serostatus. Besides the first cohort of 666 subjects, a separate validation cohort made up of roughly 120 different subjects was used. To predict cytomegalovirus infection status, the study combined high-throughput TCR immunosequencing, statistical association of individual TCRs with disease status, and machine learning. A later analysis re-examined previously published TCR beta repertoires from roughly 720 donors and added high-resolution HLA genotyping to investigate patterns of TCR occurrence. Rather than drawing on any new phenotypic data, the later analysis identified candidate immune exposures from TCR beta sequences and the way those sequences occurred across donors. In an earlier analysis of a few hundred of the donors, high-throughput TCR beta sequencing was used to judge whether each TCR beta V gene segment behaved as functional or pseudogenic. Donor age, sex, ethnicity and CMV serostatus were compiled together with the repertoire data. In a later genetic analysis, genome-wide SNP genotypes for about three fifths of the 666 donors were used, and that subset was treated as a discovery cohort. All discovery cohort repertoires had been generated using a single sequencing platform. HLA typing covered class I and class II loci at four-digit resolution. Typing coverage differed by locus: A, B, C, DRB1 and DQB1 were typed in about 620-630 donors, DQA1 in about 560, DPA1 in 600 to 610, and DPB1 in just under 480. Roughly five DR-DQ haplotypes were treated as single units for association and clustering because of strong linkage in the cohort. Among around 400 genotyped donors of the cohort, an average of around 240,000 unique TCR beta nucleotide sequences was sequenced per donor, of which approximately 18% were non-productive. Findings and caveats that apply to the study as a whole: For the cohort, immune exposure information was limited to CMV serostatus. In a later genetic analysis, a missense DCLRE1C variant was associated with V-gene and J-gene trimming of TCR beta chains, and the association was replicated in an independent cohort. A further reported finding was that TCR beta sequences accurately predicted the HLA-A and HLA-B alleles for most subjects in the first cohort. The classifier was reported to diagnose cytomegalovirus status with high specificity and sensitivity in both the original cohort and the validation cohort. A few of the identified cytomegalovirus-associated TCR beta chains were confirmed in vitro to be specific for cytomegalovirus antigens. Compared with equally common non-associated chains, HLA-associated TCR beta chains in a later analysis were more clonally expanded and had lower generation probabilities. In a later analysis, TCR association rates were found to vary across HLA loci, with the most associated TCRs seen for DRB1 alleles and the fewest for HLA-C alleles. According to a later analysis, parvovirus B19, influenza, CMV and Epstein-Barr virus appeared linked to several top co-occurrence clusters. At a false discovery rate of 0.05, a later analysis linked 16,000 or so TCR beta sequences to specific HLA alleles. A group of highly shared sequence variants was considered likely to be a technical artifact of the sequencing pipeline. Because the 87-base-pair reads could not distinguish some IMGT-functional V segments, including TRBV6-2 and TRBV6-3, those segments were excluded. Because HLA typing was unavailable for some donors at each locus, only the typed subset was used in association tests. A later analysis found that most CMV-associated TCR beta chains appeared HLA-restricted, with HLA associations seemingly driven largely by CMV exposure. The authors suggested that the approach could potentially be generalized to other disease states and immunological phenotypes. When HLA alleles, especially DR and DQ, strongly co-occurred, TCR associations were difficult to assign to individual alleles. A later genetic analysis reported fewer N-insertions in productive TCRs among donors in an Asian-associated ancestry cluster than the roughly 720-donor mean. While some public TCRs were present in many individuals, most TCR sequences turned up only very rarely across donors. Sequencing depth was assumed to be roughly uniform across donors in the presence/absence analyses, though that assumption may not hold. Because counts were too low, about 18 rarely observed V segments, including chromosome 9 orphons, were excluded from the earlier analysis of some 590 of the donors. This cohort had only TCR beta chains sequenced, and the lack of alpha or paired-chain data limited which features could be detected. In an earlier analysis of over 550 of the donors, most TCR beta V segments were observed in productive rearrangements about 90% or about 30% of the time, broadly matching IMGT annotations. Correlated functional status among segregating V segments might be attributable to linkage disequilibrium, but an unknown experimental factor could not be ruled out. In the study, about 150 TCR beta chains were listed as associated with cytomegalovirus.

Libraries were constructed by the immunoSEQ multiplex PCR assay. A mixture of 60 forward primers for TCR Vbeta segments and 13 reverse primers for TCR Jbeta segments was used in the multiplex PCR. The CDR3 region of rearranged TCR beta genes was amplified from genomic DNA with a multiplex PCR assay. On the Illumina HiSeq System, the amplified TCR beta libraries were sequenced as 87-base-pair reads. Under the source paper's analysis protocol: A later analysis counted about 82 million unique TCR beta chains across the 666 repertoires, and roughly 9.9 million of these chains were shared by at least two donors. Raw reads were error-corrected and collapsed into unique sequences with a nearest-neighbor algorithm that merged closely related sequences to remove PCR and sequencing errors. V, D and J gene segments were assigned by aligning CDR3 sequences to IMGT reference sequences. For a sequence to be retained, at least a six-nucleotide match to both a V gene segment and a J gene segment was required. A rearrangement was called productive if the CDR3 had no stop codons and remained in frame with V and J, and every other rearrangement was called non-productive. CDR3 was defined according to IMGT convention as the region running from the second conserved V-encoded cysteine to the conserved J-encoded phenylalanine. In an earlier analysis of 550 to 650 of the donors, sequences lacking an unambiguous match to a single V gene segment were excluded. In an earlier analysis of approximately 590 of the donors, a V segment was called functional when productive rearrangements were above 56.7%, and segregating when the standard deviation between donors exceeded 5%. A statistical classification framework was built for diagnosing cytomegalovirus status from the catalog of TCR beta chain sequences. In a later analysis, V and J genes were assigned by comparing TCR nucleotide sequences against IMGT/GENE-DB human TR gene sequences. In a later analysis, CDR3 sequences and most-parsimonious VDJ recombination scenarios were assigned using the TCRdist pipeline. A later analysis defined each TCR beta chain by its CDR3 amino acid sequence plus V-gene family, and excluded reads lacking a unique V-gene family. A later analysis removed 550 to 700 highly shared, low-generation-probability nucleotide sequences to deal with suspected cross-contamination and a sequencing artifact. In a later analysis, a clonal expansion index was calculated for each public chain from normalized within-repertoire ranks of inferred template counts. In a later analysis, generation probabilities were computed with a VDJ recombination model fitted to out-of-frame rearrangements, and the resulting probabilities were checked against IGoR. A later analysis scored TCR-TCR, TCR-HLA and TCR-CMV co-occurrence with hypergeometric tests, applying a repertoire-size bias correction to TCR pairs. In a later analysis, false discovery rates were estimated by permuting HLA or CMV assignments 20 times. In a later analysis, co-occurring TCRs were grouped with DBSCAN, and TCRdist sequence similarity was added when clustering was performed within HLA-allele-positive subsets. Repertoires with fewer than 30,000 or more than 120,000 public chains, plus five repertoires with anomalous nucleotide sharing, were excluded from co-occurrence clustering. Drawn from immuneACCESS, this table holds only the in-frame rearrangements with V and J called that TCRdb kept. Clones are partly lost; checked studies trace under half to an unresolved V gene and leave the rest unexplained. V and J calls and clone size are as listed in that table; D and trimming were resolved from the DNA. Within this sample are roughly 290,000 clones, with about 90% of them counted one time only. In total, the top ten clones hold 2% to 3% of the sample.

The CDR3, from cysteine to phenylalanine, totals 16 residues. Solely the CDR3 DNA is kept, with 48 bases framed from the first base. V is pared back by 1 base and J by 5 bases, with 12 bases lying between the germline termini. The germline V gene specifies LGHNA as CDR1 and YNFKEQ as CDR2. Details on this clone: This receptor's antigen is unknown. No per-base quality is available; no much larger clone lies one base away.

The cohort comprised approximately 700 healthy bone marrow donors. Cohort members were all nominally healthy when sampled, although unrecorded immune exposures were likely present. The donor was CMV seronegative and belonged to the group of around 400 seronegative cohort members. Every donor gave a peripheral blood sample, and the peripheral blood mononuclear cells from that sample were used for TCR beta sequencing. The Qiagen DNeasy Blood Extraction Kit was used to extract genomic DNA from the blood cell samples. The chain joins TRBV4-2 to TRBJ1-6; no confident D gene assignment can be made. The sequencing input was PBMCs. The TCR was taken from a woman under 30 in good health and CMV-seronegative. CDR3 loop: CASSQGRRGDNSPLHF. The DNA sequence is given as TGTGCCAGCAGCCAAGGGAGACGGGGAGATAATTCACCCCTCCACTTT.